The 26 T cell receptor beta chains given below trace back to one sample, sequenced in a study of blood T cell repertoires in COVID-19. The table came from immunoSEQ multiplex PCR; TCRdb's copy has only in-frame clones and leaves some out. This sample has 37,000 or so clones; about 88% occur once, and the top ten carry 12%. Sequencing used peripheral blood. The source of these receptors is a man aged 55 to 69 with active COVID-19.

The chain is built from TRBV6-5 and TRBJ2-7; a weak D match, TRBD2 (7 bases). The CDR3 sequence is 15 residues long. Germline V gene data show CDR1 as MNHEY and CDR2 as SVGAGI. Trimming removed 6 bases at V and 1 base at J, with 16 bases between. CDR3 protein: CASRGGGGLSYEQYF. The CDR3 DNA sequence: TGTGCCAGCAGAGGGGGGGGCGGACTTTCCTACGAGCAGTACTTC.

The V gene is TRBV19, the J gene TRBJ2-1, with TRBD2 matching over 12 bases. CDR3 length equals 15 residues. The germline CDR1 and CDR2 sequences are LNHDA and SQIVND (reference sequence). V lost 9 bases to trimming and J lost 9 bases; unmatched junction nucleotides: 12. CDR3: CASSSTSGRSAEQFF. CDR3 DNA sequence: TGTGCCAGCTCCTCGACTAGCGGGAGAAGTGCTGAGCAGTTCTTC.

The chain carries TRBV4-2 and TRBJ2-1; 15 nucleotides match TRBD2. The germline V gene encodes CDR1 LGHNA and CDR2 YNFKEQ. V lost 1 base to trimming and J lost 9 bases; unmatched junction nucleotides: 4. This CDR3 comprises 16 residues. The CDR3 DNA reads TGTGCCAGCAGCCAAGGGACTAGCGGGAGGGCGGGTGAGCAGTTCTTC. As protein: CASSQGTSGRAGEQFF.

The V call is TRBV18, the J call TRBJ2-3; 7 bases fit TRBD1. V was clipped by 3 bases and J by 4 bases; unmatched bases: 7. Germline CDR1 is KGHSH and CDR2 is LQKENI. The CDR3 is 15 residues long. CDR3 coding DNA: TGTGCCAGCTCACCCGGCATTACAGGGGCAGATACGCAGTATTTT. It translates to CASSPGITGADTQYF.

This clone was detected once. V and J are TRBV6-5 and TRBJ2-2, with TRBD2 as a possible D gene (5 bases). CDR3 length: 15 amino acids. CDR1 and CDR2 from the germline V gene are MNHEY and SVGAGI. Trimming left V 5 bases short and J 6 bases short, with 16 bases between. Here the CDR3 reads CASSSRDPRSGELFF. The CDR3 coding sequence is TGTGCCAGCAGTAGCCGGGATCCCCGCTCCGGGGAGCTGTTTTTT.

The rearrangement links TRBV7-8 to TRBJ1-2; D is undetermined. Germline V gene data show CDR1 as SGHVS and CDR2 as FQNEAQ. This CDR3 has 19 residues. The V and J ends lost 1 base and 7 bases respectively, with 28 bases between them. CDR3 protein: CASSLDSGLIGFGSGGYTF. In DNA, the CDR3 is TGTGCCAGCAGCTTAGACTCTGGCCTGATCGGGTTTGGGAGCGGTGGCTACACCTTC. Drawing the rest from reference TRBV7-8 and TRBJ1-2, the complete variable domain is GAGVSQSPRYKVAKRGQDVALRCDPISGHVSLFWYQQALGQGPEFLTYFQNEAQLDKSGLPSDRFFAERPEGSVSTLKIQRTQQEDSAVYLCASSLDSGLIGFGSGGYTFGSGTRLTVV.

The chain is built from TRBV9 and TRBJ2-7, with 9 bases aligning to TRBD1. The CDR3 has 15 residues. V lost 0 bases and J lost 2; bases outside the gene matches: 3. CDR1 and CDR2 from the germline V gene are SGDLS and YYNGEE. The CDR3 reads CASSVGGTGTYEQYF. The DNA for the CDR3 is TGTGCCAGCAGCGTAGGAGGGACAGGGACCTACGAGCAGTACTTC.

The CDR3 loop is CSVDRDYGYTF. CDR3 in DNA: TGCAGCGTTGACAGGGATTATGGCTACACCTTC. This sequence joins TRBV29-1 and TRBJ1-2, with D maybe TRBD1 (5 bases). The germline gives CDR1 SQVTM, CDR2 ANQGSEA. Deletions cut 3 bases from V and 5 bases from J, with 7 bases between. The CDR3 extends over 11 amino acids.

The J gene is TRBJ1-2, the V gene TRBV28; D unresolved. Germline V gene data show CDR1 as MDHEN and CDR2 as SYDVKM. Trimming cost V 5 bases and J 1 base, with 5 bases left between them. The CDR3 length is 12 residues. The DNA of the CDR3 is TGTGCCAGCAGTATAGTTAACTATGGCTACACCTTC. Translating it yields CASSIVNYGYTF.

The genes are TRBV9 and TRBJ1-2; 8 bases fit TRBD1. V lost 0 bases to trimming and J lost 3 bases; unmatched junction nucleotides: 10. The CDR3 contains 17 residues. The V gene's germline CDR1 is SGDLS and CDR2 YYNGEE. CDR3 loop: CASSVAPFPGGDYGYTF. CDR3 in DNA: TGTGCCAGCAGCGTAGCCCCTTTTCCAGGGGGCGACTATGGCTACACCTTC. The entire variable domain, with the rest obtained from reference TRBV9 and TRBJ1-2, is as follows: DSGVTQTPKHLITATGQRVTLRCSPRSGDLSVYWYQQSLDQGLQFLIQYYNGEERAKGNILERFSAQQFPDLHSELNLSSLELGDSALYFCASSVAPFPGGDYGYTFGSGTRLTVV.

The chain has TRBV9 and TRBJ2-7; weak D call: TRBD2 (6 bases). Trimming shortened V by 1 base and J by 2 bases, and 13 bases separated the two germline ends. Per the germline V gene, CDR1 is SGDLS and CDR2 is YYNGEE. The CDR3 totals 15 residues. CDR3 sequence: CASSVQAEGPYEQYF. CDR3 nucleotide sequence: TGTGCCAGCAGCGTACAAGCGGAGGGGCCCTACGAGCAGTACTTC. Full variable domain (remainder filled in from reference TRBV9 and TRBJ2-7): DSGVTQTPKHLITATGQRVTLRCSPRSGDLSVYWYQQSLDQGLQFLIQYYNGEERAKGNILERFSAQQFPDLHSELNLSSLELGDSALYFCASSVQAEGPYEQYFGPGTRLTVT.

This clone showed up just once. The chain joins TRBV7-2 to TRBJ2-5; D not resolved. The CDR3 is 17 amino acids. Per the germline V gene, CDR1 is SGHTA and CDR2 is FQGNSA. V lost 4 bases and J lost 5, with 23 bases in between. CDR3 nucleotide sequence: TGTGCCAGCAGCTCAAGTGGTGGGCGAAGTCGTGGGGAGACCCAGTACTTC. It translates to CASSSSGGRSRGETQYF.

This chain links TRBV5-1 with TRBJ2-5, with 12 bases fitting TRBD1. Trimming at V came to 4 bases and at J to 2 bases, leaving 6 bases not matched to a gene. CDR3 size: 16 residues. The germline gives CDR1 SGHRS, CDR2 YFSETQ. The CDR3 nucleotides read TGCGCCAGCAGCGGAGGGACAGGGGGCTATCAAGAGACCCAGTACTTC. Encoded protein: CASSGGTGGYQETQYF.

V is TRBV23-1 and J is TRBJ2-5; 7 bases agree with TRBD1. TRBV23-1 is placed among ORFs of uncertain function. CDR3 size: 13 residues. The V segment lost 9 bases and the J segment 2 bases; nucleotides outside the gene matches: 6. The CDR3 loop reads CARVDREQETQYF. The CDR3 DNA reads TGCGCCAGAGTTGACAGGGAACAAGAGACCCAGTACTTC.

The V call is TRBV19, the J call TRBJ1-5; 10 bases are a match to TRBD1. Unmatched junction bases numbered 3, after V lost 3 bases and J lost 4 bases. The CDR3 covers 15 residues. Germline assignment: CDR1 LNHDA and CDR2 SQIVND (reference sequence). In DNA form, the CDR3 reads TGTGCCAGTAGTATCGACAGGGGGCTTAATCAGCCCCAGCATTTT. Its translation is CASSIDRGLNQPQHF.

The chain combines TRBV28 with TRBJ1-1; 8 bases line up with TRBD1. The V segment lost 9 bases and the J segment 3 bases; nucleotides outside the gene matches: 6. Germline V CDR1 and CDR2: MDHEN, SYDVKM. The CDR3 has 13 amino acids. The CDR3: CASQGAGYTEAFF. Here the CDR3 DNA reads TGTGCCAGTCAGGGGGCCGGATACACTGAAGCTTTCTTT. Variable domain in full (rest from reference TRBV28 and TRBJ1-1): DVKVTQSSRYLVKRTGEKVFLECVQDMDHENMFWYRQDPGLGLRLIYFSYDVKMKEKGDIPEGYSVSREKKERFSLILESASTNQTSMYLCASQGAGYTEAFFGQGTRLTVV.

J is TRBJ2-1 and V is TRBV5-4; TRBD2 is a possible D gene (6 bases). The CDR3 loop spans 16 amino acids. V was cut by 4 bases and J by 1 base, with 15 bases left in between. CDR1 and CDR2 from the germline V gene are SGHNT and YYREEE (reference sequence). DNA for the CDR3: TGTGCCAGCAGCAAAACGAGCGGGCTTTCCTACAATGAGCAGTTCTTC. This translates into CASSKTSGLSYNEQFF. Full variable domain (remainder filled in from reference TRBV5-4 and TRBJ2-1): ETGVTQSPTHLIKTRGQQVTLRCSSQSGHNTVSWYQQALGQGPQFIFQYYREEENGRGNFPPRFSGLQFPNYSSELNVNALELDDSALYLCASSKTSGLSYNEQFFGPGTRLTVL.

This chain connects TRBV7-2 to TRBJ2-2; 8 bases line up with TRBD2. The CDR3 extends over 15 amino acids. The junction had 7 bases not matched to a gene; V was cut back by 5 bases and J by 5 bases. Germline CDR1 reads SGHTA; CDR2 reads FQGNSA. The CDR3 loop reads CASSDSGRVTGELFF. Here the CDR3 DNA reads TGTGCCAGCAGCGACAGCGGGAGAGTAACCGGGGAGCTGTTTTTT.

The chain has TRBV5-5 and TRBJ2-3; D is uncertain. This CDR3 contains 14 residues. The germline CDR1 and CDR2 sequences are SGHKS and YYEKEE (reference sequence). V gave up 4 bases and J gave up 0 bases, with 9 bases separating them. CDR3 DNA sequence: TGTGCCAGCAGCCCGTTTGTGAGCACAGATACGCAGTATTTT. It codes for CASSPFVSTDTQYF.

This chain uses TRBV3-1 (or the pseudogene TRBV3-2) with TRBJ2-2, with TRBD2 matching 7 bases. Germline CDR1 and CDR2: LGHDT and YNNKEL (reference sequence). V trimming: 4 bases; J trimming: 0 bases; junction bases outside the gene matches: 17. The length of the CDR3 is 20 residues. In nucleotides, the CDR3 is TGTGCCAGCAGCCCGAGGCCCTTCACCGGGACTACAACGAACACCGGGGAGCTGTTTTTT. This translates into CASSPRPFTGTTTNTGELFF.

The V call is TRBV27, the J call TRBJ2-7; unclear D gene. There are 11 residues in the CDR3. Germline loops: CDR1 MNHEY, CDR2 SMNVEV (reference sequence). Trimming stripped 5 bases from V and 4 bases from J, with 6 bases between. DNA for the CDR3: TGTGCCAGCAGTGAACAATACGAGCAGTACTTC. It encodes CASSEQYEQYF.

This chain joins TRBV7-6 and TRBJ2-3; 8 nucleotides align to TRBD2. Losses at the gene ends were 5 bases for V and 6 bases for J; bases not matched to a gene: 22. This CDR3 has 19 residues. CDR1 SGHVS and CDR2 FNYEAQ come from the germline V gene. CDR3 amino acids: CASSPSAPPRDGGRDTQYF. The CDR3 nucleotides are TGTGCCAGCAGCCCCTCCGCTCCGCCAAGGGACGGCGGGAGGGATACGCAGTATTTT.

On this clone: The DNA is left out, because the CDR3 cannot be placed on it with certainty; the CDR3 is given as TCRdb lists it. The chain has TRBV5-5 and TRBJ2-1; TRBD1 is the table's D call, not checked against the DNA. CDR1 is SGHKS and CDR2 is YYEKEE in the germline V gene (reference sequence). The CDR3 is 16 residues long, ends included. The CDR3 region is CASSFLWDRGRDEQFF.

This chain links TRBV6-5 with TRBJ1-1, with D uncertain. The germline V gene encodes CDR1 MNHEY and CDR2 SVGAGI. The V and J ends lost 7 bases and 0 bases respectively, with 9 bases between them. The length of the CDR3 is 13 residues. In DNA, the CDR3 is TGTGCCAGCAAAGTTCGGGTGAACACTGAAGCTTTCTTT. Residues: CASKVRVNTEAFF.

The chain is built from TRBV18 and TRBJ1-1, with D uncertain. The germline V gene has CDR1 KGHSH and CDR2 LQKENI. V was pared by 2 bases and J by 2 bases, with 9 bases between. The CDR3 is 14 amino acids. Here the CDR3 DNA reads TGTGCCAGCTCACCAAGCCGGTTTAACACTGAAGCTTTCTTT. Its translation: CASSPSRFNTEAFF.

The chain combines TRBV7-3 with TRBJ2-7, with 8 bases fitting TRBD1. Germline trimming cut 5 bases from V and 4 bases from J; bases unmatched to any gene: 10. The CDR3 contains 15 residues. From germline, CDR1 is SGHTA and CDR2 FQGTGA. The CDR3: CASSPRTGIGYEQYF. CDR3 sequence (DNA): TGTGCCAGCAGCCCCAGGACAGGGATAGGTTACGAGCAGTACTTC.